Each of the 12 T cell receptor beta chains below was sequenced from the same sample in a study of blood T cell repertoires in COVID-19. This table comes from immunoSEQ multiplex PCR, and its TCRdb copy is limited to in-frame clones, with some not included. The sample holds approximately 230,000 clones; 75% to 95% are singletons and the top ten take approximately 1.9%. Sample: PBMCs or T cells enriched from blood (not recorded which). The receptors here all came from a woman in her late teens or twenties who had recovered from COVID-19.

V is TRBV12-3 or TRBV12-4 and J is TRBJ1-2; 7 positions agree with TRBD1. The CDR3 runs 12 residues. V trimming: 6 bases; J trimming: 5 bases; junction bases outside the gene matches: 3. CDR3 residues: CASRGTEYGYTF. DNA for the CDR3: TGTGCCAGCAGAGGGACAGAGTATGGCTACACCTTC.

The chain recombines TRBV18 with TRBJ2-3, with 14 bases lining up with TRBD2. The V segment lost 3 bases and the J segment 1 base; nucleotides outside the gene matches: 6. This CDR3 comprises 18 residues. The germline V gene encodes CDR1 KGHSH and CDR2 LQKENI. CDR3 sequence: CASSPGLAGVRRTDTQYF. CDR3 bases: TGTGCCAGCTCACCGGGACTAGCGGGAGTACGACGCACAGATACGCAGTATTTT.

The V call is TRBV6-1, the J call TRBJ2-1; D might be TRBD2 (5 bases). V was cut by 1 base and J by 0 bases, with 10 bases left in between. This CDR3 comprises 16 residues. Germline CDR1 reads MNHNS; CDR2 reads SASEGT. DNA of the CDR3: TGTGCCAGCAGTGAAGACCCGGCGGGCTCCTACAATGAGCAGTTCTTC. Encoded protein: CASSEDPAGSYNEQFF.

The chain has TRBV4-1 and TRBJ1-4; D possibly corresponds to TRBD1 (5 bases). Germline CDR1 MGHRA, CDR2 YSYEKL. This CDR3 has 13 amino acids. With 4 bases removed from V and 6 bases from J, the gap between germline ends came to 9 bases. CDR3 DNA sequence: TGCGCCAGCAGCCCCTTAGGGGATGAAAAACTGTTTTTT. Protein: CASSPLGDEKLFF.

Here the CDR3 DNA reads TGTGCCAGCAGTTCTCGAGGAGAGACCCAGTACTTC. It is translated as CASSSRGETQYF. The J gene is TRBJ2-5, the V gene TRBV12-3 or TRBV12-4, with no clear D. With 4 bases removed from V and 4 bases from J, the gap between germline ends came to 7 bases. The CDR3 is made up of 12 amino acids.

This chain links TRBV7-6 with TRBJ1-2, with D possibly TRBD1 on 6 matching bases. Germline V lookup: CDR1 SGHVS, CDR2 FNYEAQ. Trimming shortened V by 5 bases and J by 8 bases, and 18 bases separated the two germline ends. The CDR3 length is 14 residues. The CDR3 DNA reads as TGTGCCAGCAGCCCAGATCACAGGGTGTGGGGCTACACCTTC. Amino acid sequence: CASSPDHRVWGYTF. The whole variable domain, remainder taken from reference TRBV7-6 and TRBJ1-2, is GAGVSQSPRYKVTKRGQDVALRCDPISGHVSLYWYRQALGQGPEFLTYFNYEAQQDKSGLPNDRFSAERPEGSISTLTIQRTEQRDSAMYRCASSPDHRVWGYTFGSGTRLTVV.

The gene calls are TRBV3-1 (or the pseudogene TRBV3-2) and TRBJ1-1, with 7 positions matching TRBD1. Germline assignment: CDR1 LGHDT and CDR2 YNNKEL (reference sequence). The CDR3 covers 16 residues. Germline trimming cut 3 bases from V and 3 bases from J; bases unmatched to any gene: 10. CDR3 loop: CASSQDRRVVDTEAFF. The CDR3 DNA reads TGTGCCAGCAGCCAGGACAGGAGGGTGGTTGACACTGAAGCTTTCTTT.

The chain recombines TRBV9 with TRBJ1-6, with D possibly matching TRBD1 (5 bases). This CDR3 has 14 residues. Germline CDR1 and CDR2: SGDLS and YYNGEE. V was shortened by 2 bases and J by 8 bases, with 11 bases between the two germline ends. The CDR3 DNA reads TGTGCCAGCAGCGTGACAGACGACTATTCACCCCTCCACTTT. Protein: CASSVTDDYSPLHF. The full variable domain, rest sourced from reference TRBV9 and TRBJ1-6, is DSGVTQTPKHLITATGQRVTLRCSPRSGDLSVYWYQQSLDQGLQFLIQYYNGEERAKGNILERFSAQQFPDLHSELNLSSLELGDSALYFCASSVTDDYSPLHFGNGTRLTVT.

V usage is TRBV3-1 (or the pseudogene TRBV3-2) and J usage is TRBJ1-2; 9 bases fit TRBD1. The trim removed 6 bases at V and 5 bases at J, leaving 7 bases unmatched. Germline CDR1 and CDR2: LGHDT and YNNKEL (reference sequence). This CDR3 comprises 14 residues. The CDR3 loop reads CASSTTGGGYGYTF. The CDR3 DNA reads as TGTGCCAGCAGTACAACAGGGGGCGGGTATGGCTACACCTTC.

This clone appeared a single time. The rearrangement joins TRBV19 to TRBJ2-7, with 11 nucleotides matching TRBD1. J gave up 2 bases and V 4 bases, and 4 bases lay outside the gene matches. This CDR3 spans 15 amino acids. Looked up from germline, CDR1 is LNHDA and CDR2 is SQIVND (reference sequence). CDR3 sequence: CASSNPGQGAYEQYF. CDR3 DNA: TGTGCCAGTAGTAATCCGGGACAGGGGGCCTACGAGCAGTACTTC.

The chain couples TRBV25-1 to TRBJ2-5; D possibly corresponds to TRBD2 (5 bases). CDR1 is MGHDK and CDR2 is SYGVNS in the germline V gene. Trimming took off 6 bases at V and 0 bases at J, with 11 bases between the two ends. The CDR3 runs to 14 residues. The CDR3 protein is CASSLRGYQETQYF. CDR3 sequence (DNA): TGTGCCAGCAGCCTTCGGGGTTACCAAGAGACCCAGTACTTC.

The V call is TRBV5-1, the J call TRBJ2-1, with a weak D call TRBD1 (6 bases). Per the germline V gene, CDR1 is SGHRS and CDR2 is YFSETQ. The CDR3 runs to 15 residues. V gave up 2 bases and J gave up 6 bases, with 15 bases separating them. The CDR3 protein is CASSLLQGPSNEQFF. CDR3 DNA sequence: TGCGCCAGCAGCTTATTACAGGGCCCCTCCAATGAGCAGTTCTTC.